This T cell receptor beta chain is drawn from a study of early T cells in non-severe SARS-CoV-2 infection. Study summary: Bulk RNA taken from unsorted whole blood was sequenced, leaving chains unpaired.

This clonotype turned up a few times. Its antigen is unknown. TCRdb reanalysed the 5' RACE reads using MiXCR and keeps one entry per CDR3 protein. Of 100,000 to 120,000 distinct CDR3 sequences in the sample, around 12% were seen once. V lost 4 bases, J lost 6 bases, and 7 bases lay in between. Germline V gives CDR1 SGHDT, CDR2 YYEEEE. CDR3 length: 12 amino acids. Study-wide results and caveats: Matching with VDJdb favored anti-spike CD8 responses (missing private and CD4 specificities).

Here the sequenced sample was whole blood, taken at baseline. The V gene is TRBV5-6, the J gene TRBJ1-4; D unresolved. This clonotype originated in an adult who was a healthcare worker with PCR-confirmed SARS-CoV-2 infection or an uninfected control (not recorded which). This chain's CDR3 is CASSAEDEKLFF. In DNA, the CDR3 is TGTGCCAGCAGCGCGGAAGATGAAAAACTGTTTTTT.